The text below deals with one T cell receptor beta chain. The antigen is not known. This specimen belongs to a study of CD8+CD57+ T cells in acquired aplastic anemia. Study overall: Sorted CD4+ and CD8+ cell DNA averaged 3.2 ug. The average read count for CD4+ cells in healthy donors was around 10 million. Overall study results and limits: Researchers report that around 30 CD8+ CDR3 sequences appeared in both patients and controls. Patients versus controls showed no significant CD8+ Simpson's diversity difference.

Both TCR beta VDJ combination and CDR3 sequence profiling were carried out. Genomic DNA was the template for this profiling. From the reads, TCRdb called clonotypes with MiXCR, one entry per CDR3 protein. Here the sample spans about 170,000 distinct CDR3 sequences, 63% being singletons. This CDR3 has 12 residues. Trimming pared 3 bases from V and 5 bases from J, leaving 10 bases between. Germline V lookup: CDR1 SQVTM, CDR2 ANQGSEA. The sample comprised sorted CD4+, CD8+, or CD8+CD57+ T cells (not recorded which) from PBMCs. The chain is built from TRBV29-1 and TRBJ1-1; no clear D gene. This TCR came from a human donor in good health. As DNA, the CDR3 is TGCAGCGTTGAGGTGCTGCGGACTGAAGCTTTCTTT. Translated: CSVEVLRTEAFF.